What follows are 18 T cell receptor beta chains derived from one specimen sequenced in a study of cytomegalovirus exposure and HLA in healthy donors (dated by TCRdb to 2016 to 2017). Library method: the immunoSEQ multiplex PCR assay. A mixture of 60 forward primers for TCR Vbeta segments and 13 reverse primers for TCR Jbeta segments was used in the multiplex PCR. TCRdb mirrors the immuneACCESS table, restricted to in-frame sequences. Some clones are absent from its copies; in checked studies, under half trace to an unresolved V gene, and the reason for the others is unknown. For this sample there are around 130,000 clones; 70% to 85% appear just once. 2.5% to 3% of the sample is held by the ten biggest clonotypes. The sample was PBMCs. Receptors originate from a boy aged 2 to 9 in good health and CMV-seronegative.

The V gene is TRBV6-1, the J gene TRBJ1-2; no clear D. Germline assignment: CDR1 MNHNS and CDR2 SASEGT. This CDR3 is 12 amino acids long. Trimming took off 1 base at V and 3 bases at J, with 3 bases between the two ends. The CDR3 DNA reads as TGTGCCAGCAGTGAAGGCGACTATGGCTACACCTTC. Translated: CASSEGDYGYTF.

This sequence joins TRBV6-6 and TRBJ2-7; tentatively, D is TRBD2 (6 bases). V was cut by 2 bases and J by 4 bases, with 18 bases left in between. The CDR3 is made up of 16 amino acids. The germline V gene has CDR1 MNHNY and CDR2 SVGAGI (reference sequence). CDR3 protein: CASSYVAGYGFYEQYV. The CDR3, as DNA: TGTGCCAGCAGTTACGTCGCGGGATATGGCTTTTACGAGCAGTACGTC.

The V call is TRBV6-5, the J call TRBJ1-6; TRBD1 agrees at 9 bases. CDR3 length: 16 residues. Germline-derived CDR1 and CDR2 are MNHEY and SVGAGI. Losses at the gene ends were 0 bases for V and 9 bases for J; bases not matched to a gene: 6. In DNA, the CDR3 is TGTGCCAGCAGTTACTCCACGGGACAGGGCGGTTCACCCCTCCACTTT. Its protein is CASSYSTGQGGSPLHF.

The chain couples TRBV9 to TRBJ1-2, with a tentative D call TRBD1 (6 bases). Between the trimmed V and J ends, which lost 4 bases and 8 bases, there was a span of 15 bases. CDR1 and CDR2 from the germline V gene are SGDLS and YYNGEE. CDR3 size: 13 residues. The CDR3 loop reads CASSINPGEGYTF. CDR3 nucleotide sequence: TGTGCCAGCAGCATCAATCCAGGGGAAGGCTACACCTTC.

The rearrangement joins TRBV11-1 to TRBJ2-2, with TRBD2 identical over 7 bases. Germline V gene data show CDR1 as SGHAT and CDR2 as FQDESV (reference sequence). This CDR3 contains 15 residues. The J segment lost 7 bases and the V segment lost 4 bases, leaving 9 bases of the junction unmatched. The chain's CDR3 is CASSWRDGRSGELFF. In DNA, the CDR3 is TGTGCCAGCAGCTGGCGGGACGGGAGGAGCGGGGAGCTGTTTTTT.

Here the CDR3 reads CASSQDGAGSGTNEKLFF. CDR3 nucleotides: TGCGCCAGCAGCCAAGATGGGGCGGGGTCGGGAACTAATGAAAAACTGTTTTTT. This chain uses TRBV4-1 with TRBJ1-4; perhaps TRBD1 as D (5 bases). V was pared by 0 bases and J by 1 base, with 15 bases between. CDR3 size: 18 residues. From germline, CDR1 is MGHRA and CDR2 YSYEKL.

This clone has only one observation. The chain recombines TRBV30 with TRBJ1-5; D might be TRBD1 (6 bases). Looked up from germline, CDR1 is GTSNPN and CDR2 is SVGIG (reference sequence). The ends were cut back, 4 bases at V and 1 base at J, with 11 bases in the middle. The CDR3 contains 14 residues. CDR3 nucleotide sequence: TGTGCCTGGAAGGCGGGGGCGAGCAATCAGCCCCAGCATTTT. Translation gives CAWKAGASNQPQHF.

The J gene is TRBJ1-2, the V gene TRBV27, with TRBD1 as a possible D gene (6 bases). V was cut by 4 bases and J by 4 bases, with 19 bases left in between. The CDR3 spans 16 residues. Germline values: CDR1 MNHEY, CDR2 SMNVEV (reference sequence). In DNA form, the CDR3 reads TGTGCCAGCAGTTCCCCCGACGCACAGGGAAGCTATGGCTACACCTTC. Its translation: CASSSPDAQGSYGYTF.

This clone came up a few times. CDR3 in amino acids: CAWSVSQRDTGELFF. The CDR3 DNA reads as TGTGCCTGGAGTGTATCTCAGCGAGACACCGGGGAGCTGTTTTTT. The chain recombines TRBV30 with TRBJ2-2; D is uncertain. Trimming stripped 0 bases from V and 3 bases from J, with 11 bases between. The CDR3 consists of 15 residues. CDR1 is GTSNPN, CDR2 SVGIG, per germline (reference sequence).

This sequence joins TRBV5-6 and TRBJ1-6; no clear D gene. There are 14 residues in the CDR3. Trimming pared 0 bases from V and 7 bases from J, leaving 8 bases between. Germline assignment: CDR1 SGHDT and CDR2 YYEEEE. The CDR3 region is CASSLAARNSPLHF. Here the CDR3 DNA reads TGTGCCAGCAGCTTGGCAGCGAGGAATTCACCCCTCCACTTT. The full variable domain, its missing parts supplied by reference TRBV5-6 and TRBJ1-6, is DAGVTQSPTHLIKTRGQQVTLRCSPKSGHDTVSWYQQALGQGPQFIFQYYEEEERQRGNFPDRFSGHQFPNYSSELNVNALLLGDSALYLCASSLAARNSPLHFGNGTRLTVT.

CDR3 nucleotides: TGCGCCAGCAGCCAGGAGACGGGGTTCTATGGCTACACCTTC. It encodes CASSQETGFYGYTF. The V gene is TRBV4-3, the J gene TRBJ1-2, with D unclear. Trimming took off 3 bases at V and 4 bases at J, with 12 bases between the two ends. Germline CDR1 and CDR2: LGHNA and YSLEER. The CDR3 has 14 amino acids.

This rearrangement joins TRBV6-5 to TRBJ1-5, with D possibly TRBD1 on 5 matching bases. Germline values: CDR1 MNHEY, CDR2 SVGAGI. V gave up 2 bases and J gave up 4 bases, with 15 bases separating them. This CDR3 region has 16 residues. The CDR3 sequence is CASSYTTPGTNQPQHF. The CDR3 bases are TGTGCCAGCAGTTACACGACCCCCGGGACTAATCAGCCCCAGCATTTT.

The J gene is TRBJ1-1, the V gene TRBV9; a weak D match, TRBD1 (6 bases). V lost 0 bases, J lost 8 bases, and 11 bases lay in between. CDR3 size: 13 residues. Per germline, CDR1 SGDLS and CDR2 YYNGEE. The CDR3 nucleotides are TGTGCCAGCAGCGTAGATTTAGGGACAGAAGCTTTCTTT. Amino acid sequence: CASSVDLGTEAFF. The variable domain in full, with the rest retrieved from reference TRBV9 and TRBJ1-1, is DSGVTQTPKHLITATGQRVTLRCSPRSGDLSVYWYQQSLDQGLQFLIQYYNGEERAKGNILERFSAQQFPDLHSELNLSSLELGDSALYFCASSVDLGTEAFFGQGTRLTVV.

The V gene is TRBV5-1, the J gene TRBJ1-4; D call uncertain. CDR1 SGHRS and CDR2 YFSETQ come from the germline V gene. V lost 0 bases and J lost 7, with 16 bases in between. This CDR3 comprises 16 residues. CDR3 nucleotide sequence: TGCGCCAGCAGCTTGGCCTCCGGGGAGGTGGCTGAAAAACTGTTTTTT. Translating gives CASSLASGEVAEKLFF.

The genes are TRBV27 and TRBJ1-6, with 7 bases that match TRBD1. Per germline, CDR1 MNHEY and CDR2 SMNVEV (reference sequence). V shed 3 bases, J shed 9 bases, and the junction held 5 bases outside the gene matches. This CDR3 is built from 14 residues. Here the CDR3 reads CASSFYRGGSPLHF. Written as DNA, the CDR3 is TGTGCCAGCAGTTTTTACAGGGGTGGTTCACCCCTCCACTTT.

V is TRBV6-4 and J is TRBJ2-1; 7 nucleotides match TRBD2. Germline-derived CDR1 and CDR2 are MRHNA and SNTAGT. J gave up 4 bases and V 4 bases, and 1 base lay outside the gene matches. This CDR3 spans 13 amino acids. In nucleotides, the CDR3 is TGTGCCAGCAGTGTTAGCGGGTACAATGAGCAGTTCTTC. It codes for CASSVSGYNEQFF.

The rearrangement links TRBV29-1 to TRBJ1-1; possibly TRBD1 for D (6 bases). The V and J ends lost 6 bases and 1 base respectively, with 9 bases between them. The V gene's germline CDR1 is SQVTM and CDR2 ANQGSEA. The length of the CDR3 is 12 residues. CDR3 loop: CSVLQGNTEAFF. Here the CDR3 DNA reads TGCAGCGTCTTACAGGGGAACACTGAAGCTTTCTTT.

A single count supports this clone. V usage is TRBV27 and J usage is TRBJ2-1; 11 bases map to TRBD2. Germline V gene data show CDR1 as MNHEY and CDR2 as SMNVEV (reference sequence). The CDR3 runs 15 residues. Unmatched junction bases numbered 5, after V lost 6 bases and J lost 4 bases. This CDR3 is CASRIAGGSYNEQFF. The CDR3 bases are TGTGCCAGCAGAATAGCGGGGGGGTCTTACAATGAGCAGTTCTTC.